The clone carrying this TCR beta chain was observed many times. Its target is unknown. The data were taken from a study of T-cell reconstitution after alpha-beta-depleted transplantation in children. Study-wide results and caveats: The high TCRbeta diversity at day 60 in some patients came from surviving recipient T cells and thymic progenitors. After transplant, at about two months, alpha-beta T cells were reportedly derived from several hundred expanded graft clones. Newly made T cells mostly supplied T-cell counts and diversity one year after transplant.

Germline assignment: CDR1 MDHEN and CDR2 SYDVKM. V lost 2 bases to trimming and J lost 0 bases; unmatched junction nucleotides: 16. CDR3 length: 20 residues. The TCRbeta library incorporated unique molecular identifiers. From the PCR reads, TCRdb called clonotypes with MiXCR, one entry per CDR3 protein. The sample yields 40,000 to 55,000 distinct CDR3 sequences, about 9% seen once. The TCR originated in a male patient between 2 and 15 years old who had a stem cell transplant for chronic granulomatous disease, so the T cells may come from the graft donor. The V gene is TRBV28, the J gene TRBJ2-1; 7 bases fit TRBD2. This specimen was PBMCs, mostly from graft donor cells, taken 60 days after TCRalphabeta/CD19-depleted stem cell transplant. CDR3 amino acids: CASSLVAGQRRGSSYNEQFF. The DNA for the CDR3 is TGTGCCAGCAGTTTAGTAGCGGGCCAGAGAAGAGGGAGCTCCTACAATGAGCAGTTCTTC.